These T cell receptor beta chains were read from a single sample in a study of blood T cell repertoires in COVID-19. Sequenced by immunoSEQ multiplex PCR; TCRdb stores in-frame clones only, minus some. The repertoire consists of about 58,000 clones, with 90% occurring once and the leading ten covering about an eighth. Sequences were obtained from peripheral blood. These receptors were collected from a man aged 60 to 75 with active COVID-19. Each CDR3 is given with its conserved first and last residue. Each record gives: J gene, V gene, CDR3 protein.

j_gene: TRBJ1-4; v_gene: TRBV6-5; CDR3aa: CASRRQINEKLFF
j_gene: TRBJ2-1; v_gene: TRBV18; CDR3aa: CASSPPGRSSYNEQFF
j_gene: TRBJ1-5; v_gene: TRBV5-4; CDR3aa: CASSLEPGGNQPQHF
j_gene: TRBJ2-1; v_gene: TRBV7-9; CDR3aa: CASSLTSSYNEQFF
j_gene: TRBJ2-7; v_gene: TRBV19; CDR3aa: CASSIQLAGGIYEQYF
j_gene: TRBJ1-5; v_gene: TRBV6-4; CDR3aa: CASSVSGDGNQPQHF
j_gene: TRBJ1-3; v_gene: TRBV19; CDR3aa: CASSDIGNTIYF
j_gene: TRBJ2-5; v_gene: TRBV6-5; CDR3aa: CASRNVAGNAETQYF
j_gene: TRBJ2-1; v_gene: TRBV7-2; CDR3aa: CASSLELVTNEQFF
j_gene: TRBJ2-7; v_gene: TRBV6-5; CDR3aa: CASLSGTGGFYEQYF
j_gene: TRBJ1-2; v_gene: TRBV11-2; CDR3aa: CASSTPRAGTNYGYTF
j_gene: TRBJ2-3; v_gene: TRBV18; CDR3aa: CASSPSFTSGSTDTQYF
j_gene: TRBJ1-4; v_gene: TRBV19; CDR3aa: CASSIGPAEKLFF
j_gene: TRBJ2-1; v_gene: TRBV9; CDR3aa: CASSPSGKNEQFF